Below, 3 T cell receptor beta chains from the same sample are listed, as sequenced in a study of cytotoxic CD8 clonotypes in ibrutinib-treated CLL. The repertoire was sequenced with immunoSEQ multiplex PCR; TCRdb's copy has only in-frame clones and lacks some. The sample lists approximately 190,000 clones; 70% to 75% were seen once. This sample comprised PBMCs, obtained after 12 months of ibrutinib treatment. The receptors originated from a human donor with chronic lymphocytic leukemia.

The chain has TRBV7-2 and TRBJ1-5; TRBD1 matches at 9 bases. V shed 4 bases and J 6 bases; nucleotides not matched to a gene: 7. The length of the CDR3 is 15 residues. Germline V gives CDR1 SGHTA, CDR2 FQGNSA. This CDR3 is CASSSTGGRGQPQHF. DNA of the CDR3: TGTGCCAGCAGCTCGACAGGGGGAAGGGGTCAGCCCCAGCATTTT.

This clone was recorded once. The chain employs TRBV27 and TRBJ2-3; no definite D call. V lost 5 bases, J lost 0 bases, and 12 bases lay in between. Germline-derived CDR1 and CDR2 are MNHEY and SMNVEV (reference sequence). The CDR3 consists of 15 residues. The CDR3 coding sequence is TGTGCCAGCAGTGGTCGGGCTACTAGCACAGATACGCAGTATTTT. Its translation is CASSGRATSTDTQYF.

The J gene is TRBJ2-3, the V gene TRBV11-2, with D maybe TRBD2 (6 bases). V gave up 5 bases and J gave up 4 bases, with 7 bases separating them. There are 12 residues in the CDR3. Per the germline V gene, CDR1 is SGHAT and CDR2 is FQNNGV. This CDR3 reads CASSPGADTQYF. The CDR3 coding sequence is TGTGCCAGCAGCCCGGGGGCAGATACGCAGTATTTT.